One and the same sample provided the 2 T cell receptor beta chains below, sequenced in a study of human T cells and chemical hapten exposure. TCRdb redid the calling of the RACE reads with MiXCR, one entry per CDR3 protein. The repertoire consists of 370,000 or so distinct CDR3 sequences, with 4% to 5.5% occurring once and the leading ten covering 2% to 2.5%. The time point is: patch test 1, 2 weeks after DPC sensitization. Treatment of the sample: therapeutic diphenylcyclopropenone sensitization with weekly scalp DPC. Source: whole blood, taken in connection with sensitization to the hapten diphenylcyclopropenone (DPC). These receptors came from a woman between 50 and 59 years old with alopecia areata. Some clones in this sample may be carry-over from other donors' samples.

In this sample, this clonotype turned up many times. The CDR3 nucleotides read TGTGCCACCAGTGATTCCGGGACAGGGGGCGTGTATGGCTACACCTTC. Translation: CATSDSGTGGVYGYTF. The V call is TRBV24-1, the J call TRBJ1-2; 12 bases agree with TRBD1. The CDR3 loop spans 16 amino acids. V lost 2 bases and J lost 5; bases outside the gene matches: 5. Germline V lookup: CDR1 KGHDR, CDR2 SFDVKD.

Here the CDR3 reads CASMHPGGTEAFF. The CDR3 coding sequence is TGCGCCAGTATGCATCCAGGGGGCACTGAAGCTTTCTTT. This chain uses TRBV5-1 with TRBJ1-1, with 7 bases lining up with TRBD1. With V trimmed by 8 bases and J by 4 bases, 8 bases remained unmatched. Germline V lookup: CDR1 SGHRS, CDR2 YFSETQ. This CDR3 contains 13 residues.